What follows are 23 T cell receptor beta chains derived from one specimen sequenced in a study of cytomegalovirus exposure and HLA in healthy donors (dated 2017 in TCRdb). The protocol used for the library was the immunoSEQ multiplex PCR assay. For the multiplex PCR, a mixture combining 60 forward primers for TCR Vbeta segments and 13 reverse primers for TCR Jbeta segments was used. The immuneACCESS repertoire file appears here via TCRdb, limited to in-frame rearrangements. These files lack a portion of the clones; in checked studies, under half of the deficit traces to unresolved V genes, and the cause of the others is not known. The sample table shows some 190,000 clones, and around 80% are seen once. 1.7% of the sample is in the top ten clones. Sequenced material: PBMCs. These receptors were taken from a man in his forties or fifties in good health and CMV-seropositive.

The rearrangement uses TRBV15 and TRBJ2-3; 7 bases are a match to TRBD2. CDR1 and CDR2 (germline): LNHNV, YYDKDF (reference sequence). CDR3 length equals 15 residues. J was trimmed by 3 bases and V by 3 bases; bases with no gene match: 6. The CDR3 bases are TGTGCCACCAGCAGCGCGGGAGTTTATACAGATACGCAGTATTTT. This gives the protein CATSSAGVYTDTQYF.

The rearrangement joins TRBV6-4 to TRBJ1-2; a weak D match, TRBD1 (6 bases). This CDR3 region has 15 residues. Germline V gene lookup returns CDR1 MRHNA and CDR2 SNTAGT. The V end lost 2 bases, the J end lost 9 bases, and 19 bases lay between the germline ends. CDR3 protein: CASSDGRQEVPRYTF. Here the CDR3 DNA reads TGTGCCAGCAGTGACGGGAGACAGGAGGTCCCACGCTACACCTTC.

This chain connects TRBV19 to TRBJ1-5, with D maybe TRBD1 (5 bases). Germline-derived CDR1 and CDR2 are LNHDA and SQIVND (reference sequence). V gave up 1 base and J gave up 4 bases, with 11 bases separating them. The CDR3 sequence is 15 residues long. CDR3 amino acids: CASSIGEGWNQPQHF. Here the CDR3 DNA reads TGTGCCAGTAGTATAGGGGAGGGGTGGAATCAGCCCCAGCATTTT.

The chain has TRBV5-1 and TRBJ1-2, with D possibly being TRBD1 (6 bases). Germline CDR1 and CDR2: SGHRS and YFSETQ. The CDR3 has 12 amino acids. Trimming shortened V by 4 bases and J by 6 bases, and 10 bases separated the two germline ends. The CDR3 sequence: CASSGGPDGYTF. CDR3 nucleotide sequence: TGCGCCAGCAGCGGGGGCCCTGATGGCTACACCTTC.

As regards this clone: In the same sample, other DNA sequences code for this CDR3. For the CDR3, the DNA is TGTGCCAGTAGTATAGGGGGGCTCACTGAAGCTTTCTTT. This sequence encodes CASSIGGLTEAFF. The J gene is TRBJ1-1, the V gene TRBV19; D may be TRBD1 (6 bases). V shed 1 base and J shed 4 bases, with 7 bases lying between them. CDR1 is LNHDA and CDR2 is SQIVND in the germline V gene (reference sequence). The CDR3 totals 13 residues. Together with reference TRBV19 and TRBJ1-1, the CDR3 gives the full variable domain: DGGITQSPKYLFRKEGQNVTLSCEQNLNHDAMYWYRQDPGQGLRLIYYSQIVNDFQKGDIAEGYSVSREKKESFPLTVTSAQKNPTAFYLCASSIGGLTEAFFGQGTRLTVV.

This chain connects TRBV7-3 to TRBJ2-1; D gene ambiguous. The V end lost 2 bases, the J end lost 5 bases, and 7 bases lay between the germline ends. This CDR3 spans 13 amino acids. Germline values: CDR1 SGHTA, CDR2 FQGTGA. The CDR3 loop is CASSLGPDNEQFF. The CDR3 nucleotides are TGTGCCAGCAGCTTAGGGCCGGACAATGAGCAGTTCTTC.

The rearrangement joins TRBV7-6 to TRBJ2-7, with D perhaps TRBD2 (7 bases). CDR1 and CDR2 from the germline V gene are SGHVS and FNYEAQ. Deletions cut 6 bases from V and 2 bases from J, with 17 bases between. The CDR3 consists of 15 residues. The CDR3 DNA is TGTGCCAGCAGTCAAGCGGGACACGCAACCTACGAGCAGTACTTC. It specifies CASSQAGHATYEQYF. The full variable domain, its missing parts supplied by reference TRBV7-6 and TRBJ2-7, is GAGVSQSPRYKVTKRGQDVALRCDPISGHVSLYWYRQALGQGPEFLTYFNYEAQQDKSGLPNDRFSAERPEGSISTLTIQRTEQRDSAMYRCASSQAGHATYEQYFGPGTRLTVT.

V gene TRBV29-1 combines with J gene TRBJ1-2; D may be TRBD1 (5 bases). The V end was cut by 8 bases, the J end by 4 bases, with 14 bases between. The CDR3 is made up of 12 amino acids. CDR1 is SQVTM, CDR2 ANQGSEA, per germline. The CDR3 nucleotides are TGCAGCTTCGGCGGGGGGAGCTATGGCTACACCTTC. This gives the protein CSFGGGSYGYTF.

The chain combines TRBV5-8 with TRBJ1-1, with 9 bases aligning to TRBD1. Germline CDR1 and CDR2: SGHTS and YDEGEE. V lost 2 bases, J lost 6 bases, and 8 bases stayed unmatched. The CDR3 is made up of 15 amino acids. CDR3 region: CASSFGTGLVPEAFF. Written as DNA, the CDR3 is TGTGCCAGCAGCTTCGGGACAGGGTTGGTCCCTGAAGCTTTCTTT.

The V gene is TRBV7-2, the J gene TRBJ2-1, with 12 bases fitting TRBD2. The CDR3 has 19 residues. V lost 2 bases, J lost 4 bases, and 12 bases stayed unmatched. Germline loops: CDR1 SGHTA, CDR2 FQGNSA. CDR3: CASSLKMGGTSGLYNEQFF. CDR3 DNA: TGTGCCAGCAGCTTAAAAATGGGCGGGACTAGCGGGCTGTACAATGAGCAGTTCTTC.

The chain carries TRBV5-1 and TRBJ2-7; tentative D call: TRBD1 (6 bases). Deletions cut 4 bases from V and 0 bases from J, with 11 bases between. Germline loops: CDR1 SGHRS, CDR2 YFSETQ. There are 14 residues in the CDR3. CDR3 bases: TGCGCCAGCAGCACCTGGACAGACTCCTACGAGCAGTACTTC. Protein: CASSTWTDSYEQYF.

Turning to this clone: One end of the junction does not line up with germline, which may come from a read error. This chain connects TRBV5-1 to TRBJ2-6, with 12 bases matching TRBD2. Germline V gene data show CDR1 as SGHRS and CDR2 as YFSETQ. The CDR3 consists of 21 residues. The CDR3 here is CASRLGLLGLAGISGANGLTF. CDR3 coding DNA: TGCGCCAGCAGGCTAGGACTACTAGGACTAGCGGGAATCTCTGGGGCCAACGGCCTGACTTTC. The entire variable domain, with the rest obtained from reference TRBV5-1 and TRBJ2-6, is as follows: KAGVTQTPRYLIKTRGQQVTLSCSPISGHRSVSWYQQTPGQGLQFLFEYFSETQRNKGNFPGRFSGRQFSNSRSEMNVSTLELGDSALYLCASRLGLLGLAGISGANGLTFGAGSRLTVL.

With regard to this clone: The same CDR3 is also encoded by other DNA sequences in this sample. The rearrangement joins TRBV2 to TRBJ1-5; D is ambiguous. V lost 4 bases and J lost 3, with 7 bases in between. CDR3 length equals 13 residues. The germline gives CDR1 SNHLY, CDR2 FYNNEI. The CDR3 region has the DNA TGTGCCAGCAGTGTGCAGTCCAATCAGCCCCAGCATTTT. Its protein product is CASSVQSNQPQHF.

The rearrangement joins TRBV7-2 to TRBJ1-1; 8 nucleotides align to TRBD1. In germline, CDR1 is SGHTA, CDR2 FQGNSA. V lost 3 bases and J lost 1; bases outside the gene matches: 4. This CDR3 region has 15 residues. Here the CDR3 reads CASSFAGTGNTEAFF. CDR3 coding DNA: TGTGCCAGCAGCTTCGCCGGGACAGGGAACACTGAAGCTTTCTTT.

The gene calls are TRBV6-1 and TRBJ1-3; D is undetermined. CDR3 size: 15 residues. V lost 2 bases and J 0 bases, leaving 8 bases between the germline ends. CDR1 is MNHNS and CDR2 is SASEGT in the germline V gene. The CDR3 nucleotides read TGTGCCAGCAGTGAATCTGTATTCTCTGGAAACACCATATATTTT. Its translation is CASSESVFSGNTIYF.

For this clone: One end of the junction is discordant with germline, which a read error may explain. This chain links TRBV30 with TRBJ2-5, with 8 bases fitting TRBD2. Germline V lookup: CDR1 GTSNPN, CDR2 SVGIG (reference sequence). The CDR3 spans 15 residues. The CDR3 region is CAWTGGGSWFETRYF. CDR3 DNA: TGTGCCTGGACGGGGGGGGGCTCTTGGTTTGAGACCCGGTACTTC.

Of note for this clone: An end of the junction differs from the germline gene, which may be a read error. The chain links TRBV27 to TRBJ2-1, with D tentatively TRBD2 (7 bases). Germline assignment: CDR1 MNHEY and CDR2 SMNVEV (reference sequence). The CDR3 runs to 13 residues. The CDR3 coding sequence is TGTGCCAGCCGCGGGGGCCGGTTCACTAGCTTAGTCTTC. Its protein is CASRGGRFTSLVF.

In nucleotides, the CDR3 is TGTGCCTACAGTGACTCGACAGGCTCCGGCAATCAGCCCCAGCATTTT. This sequence encodes CAYSDSTGSGNQPQHF. The V call is TRBV7-9, the J call TRBJ1-5; D possibly corresponds to TRBD1 (6 bases). Trimming shortened V by 11 bases and J by 2 bases, and 22 bases separated the two germline ends. The germline gives CDR1 SEHNR, CDR2 FQNEAQ (reference sequence). The length of the CDR3 is 16 residues.

J is TRBJ2-7 and V is TRBV28, with D unclear. CDR3 size: 13 residues. V was trimmed by 3 bases and J by 1 base, leaving 7 bases between them. Germline CDR1 is MDHEN and CDR2 is SYDVKM. CDR3 nucleotides: TGTGCCAGCAGTTTGGGCAGTTCCTACGAGCAGTACTTC. This translates into CASSLGSSYEQYF.

The chain is built from TRBV5-5 and TRBJ1-1, with D uncertain. V was pared by 4 bases and J by 0 bases, with 10 bases between. The CDR3 covers 14 residues. Germline lookup yields CDR1 SGHKS and CDR2 YYEKEE (reference sequence). The CDR3 DNA reads TGTGCCAGCAGCCGGGAGCTCATGAACACTGAAGCTTTCTTT. It encodes CASSRELMNTEAFF.

This chain connects TRBV5-6 to TRBJ2-4; maybe TRBD1 (6 bases). The CDR3 length is 15 residues. Per the germline V gene, CDR1 is SGHDT and CDR2 is YYEEEE. Trimming removed 5 bases from V and 8 bases from J, with 20 bases in between. Here the CDR3 reads CASSYAQLPGDIQYF. CDR3 DNA: TGTGCCAGCAGTTATGCTCAACTACCAGGGGACATTCAGTACTTC.

J is TRBJ1-4 and V is TRBV28; 7 bases match TRBD1. The CDR3 runs to 12 residues. Germline V CDR1 and CDR2: MDHEN, SYDVKM. DNA of the CDR3: TGTGGGGTTTCGGGACAGCCTGGGAAACTGTTTTTT. It specifies CGVSGQPGKLFF.

This clone has only one observation. This sequence joins TRBV7-9 and TRBJ2-7, with 9 bases matching TRBD2. CDR3 size: 15 residues. The germline CDR1 and CDR2 sequences are SEHNR and FQNEAQ (reference sequence). V lost 4 bases to trimming and J lost 2 bases; unmatched junction nucleotides: 6. Here the CDR3 reads CASSSPSGNPYEQYF. As DNA, the CDR3 is TGTGCCAGCAGCTCTCCTAGCGGGAACCCCTACGAGCAGTACTTC.